This T cell receptor beta chain was sequenced in a study of CD8 T cells in ankylosing spondylitis. Whole-study results and caveats: Previous work reported some of these motif variants in the synovial fluid and blood of reactive arthritis.

This CDR3 spans 16 amino acids. The germline V and J ends were trimmed by 3 bases and 0 bases, with 12 bases remaining between them. Per germline, CDR1 SGHAT and CDR2 FQDESV (reference sequence). 5'-RACE, quantitative and with molecular barcodes, yielded the TCR beta libraries. TCRdb ran MiXCR on the 5' RACE reads and lists one entry per CDR3 protein. Found here are under 250,000 distinct CDR3 sequences, 25% to 30% of them singletons; the top ten hold 6.6%. This clonotype came up many times. As yet, its antigen is unknown. The origin of this receptor is a male donor with ankylosing spondylitis or in good health (not recorded which). V gene TRBV11-1 combines with J gene TRBJ2-1; maybe TRBD1 (5 bases). The source material was blood, either unsorted or a sorted T cell fraction (not recorded which). The CDR3 DNA sequence: TGTGCCAGCAGCTTGGCAGGGCCTCTCTCCTACAATGAGCAGTTCTTC. Protein sequence: CASSLAGPLSYNEQFF. The whole variable domain, remainder taken from reference TRBV11-1 and TRBJ2-1, is EAEVAQSPRYKITEKSQAVAFWCDPISGHATLYWYRQILGQGPELLVQFQDESVVDDSQLPKDRFSAERLKGVDSTLKIQPAELGDSAMYLCASSLAGPLSYNEQFFGPGTRLTVL.